Sequencing of this TCR beta chain was carried out in a study of OX40 agonist ivuxolimab in advanced cancers. For context, the study as a whole: The costimulatory receptor OX40 (CD134) was targeted by ivuxolimab, a fully human IgG2 agonistic monoclonal antibody. Peripheral TCRbeta sequencing was intended to test whether TCR sequence diversity was altered and clonal T-cell expansion was caused by ivuxolimab. Intravenous ivuxolimab was administered to patients every 2 weeks at six dose levels: 0.01, 0.1, 0.3, 1.5, 3 and 10 mg/kg. The monotherapy dose-escalation portion (N ≈ 50 patients) of the phase I ivuxolimab trial is reported in the paper. Patients were allowed to have had prior anti-PD-1, anti-PD-L1 or anti-CTLA-4 therapy, and around two fifths of the dose-escalation patients had been treated with checkpoint inhibitors. Partial responses occurred in three dose-escalation patients, of whom one had hepatocellular carcinoma and two had cutaneous melanoma. Among the roughly 54 dose-escalation patients, approximately 20 had hepatocellular carcinoma, 15 or so melanoma, 9 renal cell carcinoma and 9 head and neck cancer. In the dose-escalation cohort, roughly 80% of patients were male, and the mean age was approximately 55 years, with a range of about 23 to 90.

Genomic DNA was extracted from sorted cells for sequencing of the TCRbeta CDR3 region. The immunoSEQ Assay was used for sequencing of TCRbeta CDR3 regions. The table comes from immuneACCESS by way of TCRdb, which keeps in-frame sequences with V and J called. Part of the clones is missing from these tables; in studies checked, under half for an unresolved V gene and the rest for unknown reasons. For this sample there are 65,000 to 90,000 clones; about 89% appear just once. The ten largest clonotypes hold less than 0.8% of the sample. The CDR3 starts with the cysteine, ends with the phenylalanine, and has 14 residues. Only the CDR3 DNA is retained, 42 bases long and in frame from the first base. The germline V gene encodes CDR1 GTSNPN and CDR2 SVGIG (reference sequence). Compared with germline, V lacks 5 bases and J lacks 1 base; bases without a gene match: 3. Patients with autoimmune disease history or receiving systemic immunosuppression were excluded from the trial. Peripheral blood for TCR sequencing was collected from all dose cohorts at baseline, on cycle 4 day 1, and on cycle 7 day 1. Samples were obtained from an open-label, multicenter, first-in-human phase I dose-escalation trial of ivuxolimab. Adults with locally advanced or metastatic head and neck squamous cell, hepatocellular, melanoma or renal cell carcinoma were enrolled in the trial. CD4+ and CD8+ T cells were sorted separately from peripheral blood before TCR sequencing.

About this clone: There is no known antigen for this receptor. No base-level quality is on record; no much larger clone is a single base apart.

Study-wide conclusions, independent of this receptor: The antigen specificity of the peripheral T cells that underwent clonal expansion was not determined. Low levels of normalized T-cell clonal expansion were also shown by some nonresponding patients. After ivuxolimab, more expanded clones were found on average in CD8+ T cells than in CD4+ T cells. In the 0.1-3.0 mg/kg groups, partial responders had among the lowest normalized peripheral clonal expansion, particularly in CD8+ T cells. At doses of 0.1 to 3.0 mg/kg, clonal expansion of both CD4+ and CD8+ T cells in blood was seen between baseline and week 6.

This receptor chain uses TRBV30 and TRBJ2-2; the junction holds 8 bases that match TRBD1. This sequence was found in an adult with an advanced solid tumor such as melanoma, head and neck, liver or kidney cancer. The sample was CD4+ or CD8+ T cells sorted from blood, taken in a trial of the OX40 agonist ivuxolimab. The nucleotide sequence reads as follows: TGTGCCTGGGACAGGGGAAAGAACACCGGGGAGCTGTTTTTT. This gives the protein CAWDRGKNTGELFF.